The clone carrying this T cell receptor beta chain was counted ten times or more. Antigen unknown. This record belongs to a study of human T cells and chemical hapten exposure. Study-level points and caveats: DPC sensitization produced no change in TCRs with frequency above 1 in 1000.

The library labeled individual cDNA molecules by adding unique molecular identifiers to them. TCRdb recomputed calls from the RACE reads with MiXCR, one row per CDR3 protein. This repertoire shows some 330,000 distinct CDR3 sequences, over 5% found once; its top ten account for about 7.7%. As for time point: pre-sensitization, week 0. Noted treatment: therapeutic diphenylcyclopropenone sensitization with weekly scalp DPC. Patches went on only after blood had been drawn each time. CDR1 and CDR2 (germline): MNHEY, SMNVEV (reference sequence). The CDR3 contains 12 residues. V was shortened by 7 bases and J by 4 bases, with 7 bases between the two germline ends.

This TCR was recovered from a woman in her late teens or twenties with alopecia areata. Some clones in this sample may be carry-over from other donors' samples. The chain recombines TRBV27 with TRBJ2-2; no firm D call. The sequenced sample was whole blood, obtained in connection with sensitization to the hapten diphenylcyclopropenone (DPC). The CDR3 here is CASKSFTGELFF. The DNA of the CDR3 is TGTGCCAGCAAAAGTTTCACCGGGGAGCTGTTTTTT.